Following are 29 T cell receptor beta chains from one sample sequenced in a study of graft-versus-host responses after intestinal transplantation. Co-plating was performed using about 200,000 CFSE-labeled responder cells and about 200,000 irradiated, violet-dye-labeled stimulator cells. Measured with immunoSEQ multiplex PCR; TCRdb has only the in-frame clones, and not every one. The sample lists some 22,000 clones; around two fifths were seen once. The material was alloreactive CD8+ T cells from a mixed lymphocyte reaction culture, obtained before intestinal transplant. Subset denoted: CFSE-low proliferating T cells sorted from roughly 6-day pre-transplant mixed lymphocyte reaction (GvH or HvG direction). All receptors derive from a human patient who received an intestinal transplant.

The chain has TRBV5-1 and TRBJ2-7; TRBD1 matches at 8 bases. The V gene's germline CDR1 is SGHRS and CDR2 YFSETQ. Losses at the gene ends were 4 bases for V and 2 bases for J; bases not matched to a gene: 8. CDR3 size: 15 residues. The CDR3 coding sequence is TGCGCCAGCAGCCCCAGTGGGACAGGTCCCTACGAGCAGTACTTC. Translated, it gives CASSPSGTGPYEQYF.

The table lists this clone with a count of one. The chain uses TRBV10-3 and TRBJ2-7, with 10 nucleotides matching TRBD1. V lost 7 bases to trimming and J lost 3 bases; unmatched junction nucleotides: 3. Germline V gives CDR1 ENHRY, CDR2 SYGVKD. The CDR3 extends over 13 amino acids. CDR3 residues: CAITRDRGYEQYF. CDR3 DNA sequence: TGTGCCATCACCAGGGACAGGGGCTACGAGCAGTACTTC.

V and J are TRBV15 and TRBJ2-7, with unresolved D. This CDR3 has 14 residues. V was pared by 5 bases and J by 2 bases, with 13 bases between. Germline CDR1 and CDR2: LNHNV and YYDKDF (reference sequence). In nucleotides, the CDR3 is TGTGCCACCAGCTTAAGCTACCTGCCCTACGAGCAGTACTTC. This codes for CATSLSYLPYEQYF.

This chain joins TRBV4-1 and TRBJ2-7; no reliable D call. Trimming took 0 bases from V and 6 from J, leaving 6 bases between them. CDR1 MGHRA and CDR2 YSYEKL come from the germline V gene. This CDR3 is built from 12 residues. The CDR3 sequence: CASSQDVREQYF. CDR3 coding DNA: TGCGCCAGCAGCCAAGATGTACGCGAGCAGTACTTC.

This clone appeared once. This chain uses TRBV7-8 with TRBJ2-7, with TRBD2 matching 7 bases. V lost 4 bases and J lost 0; bases outside the gene matches: 12. The CDR3 extends over 17 amino acids. Germline loops: CDR1 SGHVS, CDR2 FQNEAQ. The CDR3 region is CASSSPLAEGISYEQYF. The CDR3 region has the DNA TGTGCCAGCAGCTCTCCTCTAGCGGAGGGGATCTCCTACGAGCAGTACTTC.

This clone was counted a few times. The genes are TRBV18 and TRBJ1-1; D not certain. V was cut by 0 bases and J by 1 base, with 6 bases left in between. CDR1 is KGHSH, CDR2 LQKENI, per germline. This CDR3 is 14 amino acids long. CDR3: CASSPPSGNTEAFF. CDR3 nucleotides: TGTGCCAGCTCACCACCGAGTGGGAACACTGAAGCTTTCTTT.

This clone came up a few times. The chain recombines TRBV28 with TRBJ2-4; 10 bases are shared with TRBD2. There are 14 residues in the CDR3. CDR1 is MDHEN and CDR2 is SYDVKM in the germline V gene. The trim removed 6 bases at V and 8 bases at J, leaving 7 bases unmatched. The CDR3 nucleotides are TGTGCCAGCAGCCAAGCGGGAGGGCCTCACATTCAGTACTTC. This encodes CASSQAGGPHIQYF.

The chain links TRBV6-5 to TRBJ2-7, with 8 bases matching TRBD2. The CDR3 is 13 residues long. CDR1 and CDR2 from the germline V gene are MNHEY and SVGAGI. With V trimmed by 6 bases and J by 7 bases, 8 bases remained unmatched. The CDR3 reads CASRVAGLGEQYF. The CDR3 bases are TGTGCCAGCAGAGTAGCGGGACTCGGAGAGCAGTACTTC.

This clone was counted a single time. The rearrangement joins TRBV11-2 to TRBJ2-7, with 8 nucleotides matching TRBD1. Germline V CDR1 and CDR2: SGHAT, FQNNGV. V dropped 3 bases and J dropped 2; count of bases not matched to a gene: 3. The CDR3 is 14 residues long. The CDR3 DNA reads as TGTGCCAGCAGCTTCTGGACAGGGACCTACGAGCAGTACTTC. As protein: CASSFWTGTYEQYF.

The chain uses TRBV27 and TRBJ2-7; perhaps D is TRBD1 or TRBD2 (5 bases each). CDR3 size: 15 residues. V lost 5 bases and J lost 3, with 17 bases in between. The germline V gene encodes CDR1 MNHEY and CDR2 SMNVEV (reference sequence). The CDR3 loop is CASSAAGALLYEQYF. The DNA of the CDR3 is TGTGCCAGCAGTGCAGCCGGGGCCCTGCTCTACGAGCAGTACTTC.

There are a few counts of this clone. The chain carries TRBV29-1 and TRBJ1-1; D ambiguous. From germline, CDR1 is SQVTM and CDR2 ANQGSEA. The CDR3 is made up of 13 amino acids. V lost 4 bases and J lost 6, with 15 bases in between. The CDR3 region has the DNA TGCAGCGTTGGACGGGTAGGGAGGTCTGAAGCTTTCTTT. This gives the protein CSVGRVGRSEAFF.

V is TRBV18 and J is TRBJ2-2; 8 nucleotides match TRBD1. Germline V gene data show CDR1 as KGHSH and CDR2 as LQKENI. The V gene end was trimmed by 3 bases and the J gene end by 2 bases; junction bases not matched to a gene: 8. CDR3 length equals 17 residues. Here the CDR3 reads CASSPPGQGVNTGELFF. CDR3 in DNA: TGTGCCAGCTCACCTCCCGGACAGGGTGTTAACACCGGGGAGCTGTTTTTT.

This clone was seen a few times. The chain employs TRBV4-1 and TRBJ2-7; D remains unclear. The CDR3 has 14 residues. The germline CDR1 and CDR2 sequences are MGHRA and YSYEKL. V lost 0 bases to trimming and J lost 6 bases, with 12 bases between them. The CDR3 sequence is CASSQDPEFAEQYF. Written as DNA, the CDR3 is TGCGCCAGCAGCCAAGATCCCGAGTTTGCCGAGCAGTACTTC.

This clone occurred a few times. The V gene is TRBV6-6, the J gene TRBJ1-3; a possible D gene is TRBD1 (5 bases). CDR1 is MNHNY and CDR2 is SVGAGI in the germline V gene (reference sequence). The germline V and J ends were trimmed by 6 bases and 1 base, with 10 bases remaining between them. The CDR3 length is 14 residues. This CDR3 reads CASSVRGSGNTIYF. The CDR3, as DNA: TGTGCCAGCAGCGTAAGGGGTTCTGGAAACACCATATATTTT.

In its sample, this clone was seen a few times. The J gene is TRBJ2-7, the V gene TRBV7-8; 7 positions match TRBD2. Per germline, CDR1 SGHVS and CDR2 FQNEAQ. J was trimmed by 2 bases and V by 0 bases; bases with no gene match: 13. The CDR3 sequence is 18 residues long. Here the CDR3 reads CASSLAPSSERDPYEQYF. The CDR3 bases are TGTGCCAGCAGCTTAGCGCCTTCTTCGGAGCGGGACCCCTACGAGCAGTACTTC.

The V gene is TRBV18, the J gene TRBJ2-1; D gene uncertain. This CDR3 contains 11 residues. V lost 3 bases, J lost 7 bases, and 4 bases lay in between. From germline, CDR1 is KGHSH and CDR2 LQKENI. CDR3 region: CASSPMNEQFF. The DNA for the CDR3 is TGTGCCAGCTCACCTATGAATGAGCAGTTCTTC.

The gene calls are TRBV29-1 and TRBJ2-5, with TRBD2 matching 7 bases. This CDR3 spans 12 amino acids. Germline CDR1 and CDR2: SQVTM and ANQGSEA. The CDR3 coding sequence is TGCAGTGGGGGGGGGTACCAAGAGACCCAGTACTTC. It yields the protein CSGGGYQETQYF.

The V gene is TRBV6-5, the J gene TRBJ2-3; 7 nucleotides align to TRBD2. Germline loops: CDR1 MNHEY, CDR2 SVGAGI. V shed 6 bases, J shed 2 bases, and the junction held 8 bases outside the gene matches. This CDR3 is built from 15 residues. DNA for the CDR3: TGTGCCAGCAGGGGGCTAGCGGCATCCACAGATACGCAGTATTTT. Encoded protein: CASRGLAASTDTQYF.

This clone was recorded a few times. The chain couples TRBV6-5 to TRBJ1-6; maybe TRBD1 (5 bases). Germline CDR1 is MNHEY and CDR2 is SVGAGI. Trimming stripped 2 bases from V and 9 bases from J, with 14 bases between. This CDR3 is built from 15 residues. The CDR3 DNA reads TGTGCCAGCAGTTACACGTCAGGGTACTCTTCACCCCTCCACTTT. This encodes CASSYTSGYSSPLHF.

The chain couples TRBV30 to TRBJ1-4, with TRBD1 identical over 8 bases. The germline CDR1 and CDR2 sequences are GTSNPN and SVGIG (reference sequence). Trimming at V came to 4 bases and at J to 0 bases, leaving 1 base not matched to a gene. CDR3 length equals 14 residues. CDR3 sequence: CAWKGQATNEKLFF. In DNA form, the CDR3 reads TGTGCCTGGAAGGGACAGGCAACTAATGAAAAACTGTTTTTT.

The rearrangement links TRBV5-5 to TRBJ1-5; D call uncertain. This CDR3 region has 14 residues. CDR1 SGHKS and CDR2 YYEKEE come from the germline V gene (reference sequence). V lost 2 bases and J 2 bases, leaving 8 bases between the germline ends. CDR3 residues: CASSFQDGNQPQHF. Here the CDR3 DNA reads TGTGCCAGCAGCTTCCAGGACGGCAATCAGCCCCAGCATTTT.

V gene TRBV5-4 combines with J gene TRBJ1-2; D unclear. V was cut by 6 bases and J by 4 bases, with 22 bases left in between. The CDR3 is 16 amino acids. Germline CDR1 is SGHNT and CDR2 is YYREEE (reference sequence). CDR3 coding DNA: TGTGCCAGCATTCCGATCATACCAGGAAAGACCTATGGCTACACCTTC. Its protein is CASIPIIPGKTYGYTF.

This chain connects TRBV2 to TRBJ1-2; a weak D match, TRBD1 (5 bases). The ends were cut back, 5 bases at V and 4 bases at J, with 11 bases in the middle. The CDR3 runs 13 residues. Germline-derived CDR1 and CDR2 are SNHLY and FYNNEI. In nucleotides, the CDR3 is TGTGCCAGCAGTCCCCAGGGCCCCTATGGCTACACCTTC. This encodes CASSPQGPYGYTF.

In nucleotides, the CDR3 is TGTGCCAGCAGTTACGGGAGCTCCTACAATGAGCAGTTCTTC. As protein: CASSYGSSYNEQFF. The V gene is TRBV6-5, the J gene TRBJ2-1; a weak D match, TRBD2 (5 bases). Trimming pared 2 bases from V and 0 bases from J, leaving 5 bases between. The CDR3 runs 14 residues. CDR1 and CDR2 (germline): MNHEY, SVGAGI.

The chain couples TRBV9 to TRBJ2-3; 7 nucleotides agree with TRBD2. CDR1 is SGDLS and CDR2 is YYNGEE in the germline V gene. The trim removed 2 bases at V and 4 bases at J, leaving 16 bases unmatched. The CDR3 is 18 amino acids. The CDR3 loop reads CASSVEIPAGGSADTQYF. The CDR3, as DNA: TGTGCCAGCAGCGTGGAAATACCCGCTGGCGGGAGCGCAGATACGCAGTATTTT. The whole variable domain, filled in from reference TRBV9 and TRBJ2-3, reads DSGVTQTPKHLITATGQRVTLRCSPRSGDLSVYWYQQSLDQGLQFLIQYYNGEERAKGNILERFSAQQFPDLHSELNLSSLELGDSALYFCASSVEIPAGGSADTQYFGPGTRLTVL.

The chain is built from TRBV11-3 and TRBJ1-1, with no clear D. Trimming pared 3 bases from V and 2 bases from J, leaving 10 bases between. Germline V CDR1 and CDR2: SGHNT, YENEEA. The CDR3 contains 14 residues. DNA of the CDR3: TGTGCCAGCAGCTTGTCGGGGTATAACACTGAAGCTTTCTTT. Encoded protein: CASSLSGYNTEAFF. Complete variable domain (other parts from reference TRBV11-3 and TRBJ1-1): EAGVVQSPRYKIIEKKQPVAFWCNPISGHNTLYWYLQNLGQGPELLIRYENEEAVDDSQLPKDRFSAERLKGVDSTLKIQPAELGDSAVYLCASSLSGYNTEAFFGQGTRLTVV.

This clone has more than one count but fewer than ten. V usage is TRBV9 and J usage is TRBJ2-5; D uncertain. The V gene lost 3 bases and the J gene lost 4 bases, with 13 bases spanning the gap. The CDR3 has 14 residues. Germline CDR1 is SGDLS and CDR2 is YYNGEE. CDR3 sequence: CASSAFPLIETQYF. The DNA for the CDR3 is TGTGCCAGCAGCGCCTTTCCGCTCATAGAGACCCAGTACTTC.

The chain links TRBV9 to TRBJ1-5; a possible D gene is TRBD1 (5 bases). Trimming left V 4 bases short and J 1 base short, with 12 bases between. In germline, CDR1 is SGDLS, CDR2 YYNGEE. The CDR3 runs to 15 residues. The CDR3 loop is CASSKRGDSNQPQHF. The CDR3 coding sequence is TGTGCCAGCAGCAAAAGGGGTGACAGCAATCAGCCCCAGCATTTT.

This clone showed up just a few times. The chain recombines TRBV4-3 with TRBJ2-3, with 7 bases identical to TRBD2. This CDR3 region has 16 residues. The V segment lost 0 bases and the J segment 4 bases; nucleotides outside the gene matches: 7. CDR1 is LGHNA and CDR2 is YSLEER in the germline V gene. The CDR3 spells CASSQDGGRVADTQYF. CDR3 nucleotide sequence: TGCGCCAGCAGCCAAGATGGCGGGAGAGTGGCAGATACGCAGTATTTT.